A single sample gave rise to the 23 T cell receptor beta chains below, sequenced in a study of CD8+ T cells in alopecia areata. Isolated RNA was reverse transcribed into cDNA used as the sequencing template. Sequencing was performed with immunoSEQ multiplex PCR; in TCRdb, only in-frame clones are kept and a portion is missing. Of some 100,000 clones in the sample, around 64% were seen once. Material for sequencing was CD4+ T cells sorted from blood. The receptors shown here come from a human donor in good health.

V gene TRBV9 combines with J gene TRBJ2-3; 9 positions agree with TRBD2. In germline, CDR1 is SGDLS, CDR2 YYNGEE. J was trimmed by 2 bases and V by 3 bases; bases with no gene match: 1. The CDR3 is 14 residues long. CDR3 protein: CASSAGLATDTQYF. CDR3 nucleotide sequence: TGTGCCAGCAGCGCGGGACTAGCCACAGATACGCAGTATTTT.

This clone showed up just a few times. This sequence joins TRBV30 and TRBJ1-3, with D tentatively TRBD1 (6 bases). The CDR3 loop spans 15 amino acids. V shed 0 bases and J shed 4 bases, with 13 bases lying between them. Germline assignment: CDR1 GTSNPN and CDR2 SVGIG (reference sequence). Here the CDR3 reads CAWSVIRGAGNTIYF. In DNA form, the CDR3 reads TGTGCCTGGAGTGTAATCAGGGGAGCAGGAAACACCATATATTTT.

This clone was seen only once. The chain carries TRBV7-7 and TRBJ2-3, with a weak D call TRBD1 (6 bases). Trimming left V 6 bases short and J 1 base short, with 17 bases between. This CDR3 is built from 16 residues. Germline CDR1 SSHAT, CDR2 FNYEAQ (reference sequence). The CDR3 spells CASRSWWGPCTDTQYF. The CDR3 DNA reads TGTGCCAGCAGGTCTTGGTGGGGGCCTTGCACAGATACGCAGTATTTT.

The chain has TRBV5-1 and TRBJ2-1; 10 bases agree with TRBD2. The V and J ends lost 4 bases and 6 bases, in that order; junction bases with no gene match: 7. This CDR3 is 15 amino acids long. From germline, CDR1 is SGHRS and CDR2 YFSETQ. The CDR3 reads CASSRAAGGLNEQFF. The CDR3 coding sequence is TGCGCCAGCAGCAGAGCAGCGGGGGGGCTCAATGAGCAGTTCTTC. Based on the CDR3 plus reference TRBV5-1 and TRBJ2-1, the full variable domain is KAGVTQTPRYLIKTRGQQVTLSCSPISGHRSVSWYQQTPGQGLQFLFEYFSETQRNKGNFPGRFSGRQFSNSRSEMNVSTLELGDSALYLCASSRAAGGLNEQFFGPGTRLTVL.

The chain employs TRBV30 and TRBJ2-7; 8 bases are a match to TRBD2. With 1 base clipped from V and 9 bases from J, the junction kept 8 bases outside the gene matches. This CDR3 comprises 13 residues. Germline-derived CDR1 and CDR2 are GTSNPN and SVGIG (reference sequence). The CDR3: CAWSGGAGAGQYF. The CDR3 DNA sequence: TGTGCCTGGAGTGGAGGAGCGGGGGCGGGGCAGTACTTC.

This clone has just one count. The chain employs TRBV18 and TRBJ1-2; 7 bases match TRBD1. This CDR3 has 17 residues. V lost 1 base, J lost 4 bases, and 12 bases stayed unmatched. CDR1 is KGHSH and CDR2 is LQKENI in the germline V gene. CDR3 amino acids: CASSPLRQGQRSYGYTF. In DNA, the CDR3 is TGTGCCAGCTCACCACTTCGACAGGGTCAAAGGTCCTATGGCTACACCTTC.

The chain employs TRBV19 and TRBJ1-2, with 7 bases fitting TRBD1. CDR3 length: 17 residues. Losses at the gene ends were 4 bases for V and 5 bases for J; bases not matched to a gene: 16. CDR1 is LNHDA, CDR2 SQIVND, per germline (reference sequence). CDR3 loop: CASSRGQLSPLGYGYTF. DNA of the CDR3: TGTGCCAGTAGTAGGGGACAGCTCTCTCCTTTGGGATATGGCTACACCTTC.

The CDR3 bases are TGTGCCAGCAGCCCAAAGAGGGCGGCAGCGTCCAGTGAAGCTTTCTTT. It codes for CASSPKRAAASSEAFF. The V gene is TRBV9, the J gene TRBJ1-1; D gene uncertain. V was cut by 4 bases and J by 7 bases, with 23 bases left in between. The CDR3 is 16 residues long. Germline values: CDR1 SGDLS, CDR2 YYNGEE.

This sequence joins TRBV6-5 and TRBJ2-4, with D perhaps matching TRBD2 (5 bases). Germline V gene sequence: CDR1 MNHEY, CDR2 SVGAGI. The ends were cut back, 6 bases at V and 3 bases at J, with 12 bases in the middle. The CDR3 consists of 14 residues. The CDR3: CASSRGLGKNIQYF. The CDR3 DNA reads as TGTGCCAGCAGCCGAGGGTTAGGCAAAAACATTCAGTACTTC.

V is TRBV19 and J is TRBJ2-1; 10 nucleotides align to TRBD2. J gave up 7 bases and V 3 bases, and 9 bases lay outside the gene matches. Germline-derived CDR1 and CDR2 are LNHDA and SQIVND (reference sequence). The CDR3 covers 16 residues. The CDR3 region has the DNA TGTGCCAGTAGTATGCTAGCGGGGGCCGCGGGGAATGAGCAGTTCTTC. Protein: CASSMLAGAAGNEQFF.

The chain has TRBV4-1 and TRBJ2-1; no firm D call. Germline assignment: CDR1 MGHRA and CDR2 YSYEKL. V gave up 0 bases and J gave up 9 bases, with 9 bases separating them. This CDR3 is 13 amino acids long. CDR3 coding DNA: TGCGCCAGCAGCCAAGATAGAAGTATTGAGCAGTTCTTC. Translated, it gives CASSQDRSIEQFF.

This clone was seen once. The CDR3 region has the DNA TGTGCCACCGACTCTGGGGGGAACGTCTATAATTCACCCCTCCACTTT. As protein: CATDSGGNVYNSPLHF. The chain has TRBV28 and TRBJ1-6, with D possibly TRBD1 on 5 matching bases. Germline-derived CDR1 and CDR2 are MDHEN and SYDVKM. CDR3 length: 16 residues. With 10 bases removed from V and 3 bases from J, the gap between germline ends came to 19 bases.

The chain recombines TRBV25-1 with TRBJ1-4; D call uncertain. The ends were cut back, 2 bases at V and 8 bases at J, with 15 bases in the middle. The CDR3 runs to 15 residues. Germline loops: CDR1 MGHDK, CDR2 SYGVNS. CDR3 residues: CASSERTSTTEKLFF. CDR3 nucleotide sequence: TGTGCCAGCAGTGAACGGACTTCCACCACAGAAAAACTGTTTTTT.

This sequence joins TRBV30 and TRBJ1-1; D might be TRBD1 (6 bases). Per germline, CDR1 GTSNPN and CDR2 SVGIG (reference sequence). Trimming stripped 0 bases from V and 4 bases from J, with 12 bases between. The length of the CDR3 is 14 residues. Written as DNA, the CDR3 is TGTGCCTGGAGTGTAGGGGGGGCTGGCACTGAAGCTTTCTTT. Translation gives CAWSVGGAGTEAFF.

The J gene is TRBJ2-3, the V gene TRBV15; D possibly corresponds to TRBD2 (6 bases). The ends were cut back, 5 bases at V and 0 bases at J, with 15 bases in the middle. The CDR3 spans 16 residues. The germline V gene encodes CDR1 LNHNV and CDR2 YYDKDF (reference sequence). The CDR3 loop reads CATSRGSVASTDTQYF. The CDR3 DNA sequence: TGTGCCACCAGCCGGGGGTCGGTAGCTAGCACAGATACGCAGTATTTT.

The chain combines TRBV9 with TRBJ2-3; the D is unclear. CDR3 size: 14 residues. V was trimmed by 4 bases and J by 0 bases, leaving 9 bases between them. The germline V gene has CDR1 SGDLS and CDR2 YYNGEE. DNA of the CDR3: TGTGCCAGCAGCCCAGGCCCCAGCACAGATACGCAGTATTTT. Its translation is CASSPGPSTDTQYF.

This sequence joins TRBV11-2 and TRBJ2-7; 8 bases map to TRBD2. This CDR3 contains 14 residues. Germline V lookup: CDR1 SGHAT, CDR2 FQNNGV. Trimming at V came to 11 bases and at J to 2 bases, leaving 11 bases not matched to a gene. CDR3 amino acids: CAPGSGLAAYEQYF. The DNA for the CDR3 is TGTGCCCCTGGGTCCGGACTAGCTGCCTACGAGCAGTACTTC. The full variable domain, rest sourced from reference TRBV11-2 and TRBJ2-7, is EAGVAQSPRYKIIEKRQSVAFWCNPISGHATLYWYQQILGQGPKLLIQFQNNGVVDDSQLPKDRFSAERLKGVDSTLKIQPAKLEDSAVYLCAPGSGLAAYEQYFGPGTRLTVT.

DNA of the CDR3: TGTGCCAGCAGTGACGAGTGGGGAACTGAAGCTTTCTTT. Its translation: CASSDEWGTEAFF. This chain connects TRBV6-4 to TRBJ1-1; no definite D call. This CDR3 spans 13 amino acids. V lost 2 bases and J 5 bases, leaving 9 bases between the germline ends. CDR1 and CDR2 (germline): MRHNA, SNTAGT.

The gene calls are TRBV29-1 and TRBJ1-1; 7 nucleotides agree with TRBD1. The CDR3 runs to 15 residues. The V gene's germline CDR1 is SQVTM and CDR2 ANQGSEA. The J segment lost 3 bases and the V segment lost 4 bases, leaving 11 bases of the junction unmatched. The CDR3 here is CSVAYRGSRDTEAFF. In DNA form, the CDR3 reads TGCAGCGTTGCTTACAGGGGAAGTAGGGACACTGAAGCTTTCTTT.

This chain links TRBV12-5 with TRBJ1-1; D remains ambiguous. The germline gives CDR1 LGHNT, CDR2 FRNRAP. Trimming removed 3 bases at V and 1 base at J, with 6 bases between. CDR3 length equals 13 residues. In DNA form, the CDR3 reads TGTGCTAGTGGTTTACCCGCGAACACTGAAGCTTTCTTT. Amino acids: CASGLPANTEAFF.

The CDR3 reads CASRGETTLGEQYF. The CDR3 nucleotides read TGTGCCAGCAGGGGGGAAACCACCCTCGGCGAGCAGTACTTC. The chain carries TRBV11-2 and TRBJ2-7, with D possibly called TRBD1 or TRBD2 (5 bases each). The CDR3 loop spans 14 amino acids. CDR1 and CDR2 (germline): SGHAT, FQNNGV. Trimming removed 6 bases at V and 6 bases at J, with 18 bases between.

The gene calls are TRBV30 and TRBJ1-5; D remains ambiguous. Per germline, CDR1 GTSNPN and CDR2 SVGIG (reference sequence). The CDR3 sequence is 13 residues long. Trimming took 4 bases from V and 1 from J, leaving 8 bases between them. As DNA, the CDR3 is TGTGCCTGGACAGATCAGAGCAATCAGCCCCAGCATTTT. Translated: CAWTDQSNQPQHF.

This clone has a handful of counts. Other DNA variants within this sample encode the same CDR3. The V gene is TRBV29-1, the J gene TRBJ2-5, with 9 positions matching TRBD1. The CDR3 contains 12 residues. Losses at the gene ends were 4 bases for V and 5 bases for J; bases not matched to a gene: 2. Per the germline V gene, CDR1 is SQVTM and CDR2 is ANQGSEA. The chain's CDR3 is CSVGTGAETQYF. Here the CDR3 DNA reads TGCAGCGTTGGGACAGGGGCTGAGACCCAGTACTTC.